Listed below are T cell receptor beta chains from one sample, sequenced in a study of blood T cell repertoires in COVID-19. Sequencing used immunoSEQ multiplex PCR; TCRdb keeps in-frame clones, though not all of them. The data show about 270,000 clones, 85% seen once. Sequencing was performed on PBMCs or T cells enriched from blood (not recorded which). All receptors come from a woman in her forties or fifties with acute COVID-19. CDR3s include the opening cysteine and the closing phenylalanine or tryptophan. The order of the fields is clone size, V gene, D gene, J gene, CDR3 protein, CDR3 DNA. D genes are given only for firm matches. Size values are once, few and many counts, or a class for expanded clones, and some rows have none.

abundance: once; v_gene: TRBV6-5; d_gene: -; j_gene: TRBJ1-2; CDR3aa: CASSYTPDYGYTF; CDR3nt: TGTGCCAGCAGTTATACTCCTGACTATGGCTACACCTTC
abundance: -; v_gene: TRBV7-9; d_gene: TRBD2; j_gene: TRBJ2-2; CDR3aa: CASSFKRGDGELFF; CDR3nt: TGTGCCAGCAGCTTTAAGCGGGGGGACGGGGAGCTGTTTTTT
abundance: -; v_gene: TRBV2; d_gene: TRBD1; j_gene: TRBJ1-4; CDR3aa: CASRPGQAGQGLFF; CDR3nt: TGTGCCAGCAGGCCGGGACAGGCGGGCCAAGGGCTGTTTTTT
abundance: -; v_gene: TRBV19; d_gene: -; j_gene: TRBJ1-1; CDR3aa: CASSMTGNTEAFF; CDR3nt: TGTGCCAGTAGTATGACAGGGAACACTGAAGCTTTCTTT
abundance: -; v_gene: TRBV4-3; d_gene: -; j_gene: TRBJ2-5; CDR3aa: CASSQDRGFQETQYF; CDR3nt: TGCGCCAGCAGCCAAGATCGGGGATTCCAAGAGACCCAGTACTTC
abundance: few; v_gene: TRBV19; d_gene: TRBD1; j_gene: TRBJ1-2; CDR3aa: CASSLLSYRDRGNYGYTF; CDR3nt: TGTGCCAGTAGTCTACTATCTTACCGGGACAGGGGGAACTATGGCTACACCTTC
abundance: -; v_gene: TRBV23-1; d_gene: TRBD1; j_gene: TRBJ1-1; CDR3aa: CASSQWSETGPNTEAFF; CDR3nt: TGCGCCAGCAGTCAATGGTCTGAGACAGGGCCGAACACTGAAGCTTTCTTT
abundance: -; v_gene: TRBV27; d_gene: TRBD1; j_gene: TRBJ1-3; CDR3aa: CASSLTGSSGNTIYF; CDR3nt: TGTGCCAGCAGTTTGACAGGGAGCTCTGGAAACACCATATATTTT
abundance: -; v_gene: TRBV6-2/TRBV6-3; d_gene: -; j_gene: TRBJ2-4; CDR3aa: CASSPSGFKNIQYF; CDR3nt: TGTGCCAGCAGCCCCTCAGGGTTCAAAAACATTCAGTACTTC
abundance: -; v_gene: TRBV9; d_gene: -; j_gene: TRBJ2-6; CDR3aa: CASSVVSQGGGANVLTF; CDR3nt: TGTGCCAGCAGCGTAGTTTCACAGGGCGGTGGGGCCAACGTCCTGACTTTC
abundance: -; v_gene: TRBV5-1; d_gene: TRBD2; j_gene: TRBJ2-2; CDR3aa: CASSLGPTSGGNTGELFF; CDR3nt: TGCGCCAGCAGCTTGGGACCGACTAGCGGGGGTAACACCGGGGAGCTGTTTTTT
abundance: -; v_gene: TRBV3-1/TRBV3-2; d_gene: -; j_gene: TRBJ1-2; CDR3aa: CASSQGTEYGYTF; CDR3nt: TGTGCCAGCAGCCAAGGGACAGAGTATGGCTACACCTTC
abundance: -; v_gene: TRBV6-2/TRBV6-3; d_gene: TRBD1; j_gene: TRBJ1-5; CDR3aa: CASSYKATGTDNSNQPQHF; CDR3nt: TGTGCCAGCAGTTATAAAGCCACGGGGACAGACAATAGCAATCAGCCCCAGCATTTT
abundance: -; v_gene: TRBV3-1/TRBV3-2; d_gene: TRBD1; j_gene: TRBJ1-5; CDR3aa: CASSHERTGITNQPQHF; CDR3nt: TGTGCCAGCAGCCACGAAAGGACAGGGATAACCAATCAGCCCCAGCATTTT
abundance: -; v_gene: TRBV30; d_gene: TRBD1; j_gene: TRBJ1-1; CDR3aa: CAWSFTDRGNTEAFF; CDR3nt: TGTGCCTGGAGTTTCACCGACAGGGGGAACACTGAAGCTTTCTTT
abundance: -; v_gene: TRBV9; d_gene: -; j_gene: TRBJ2-1; CDR3aa: CASSVEGGNEQFF; CDR3nt: TGTGCCAGCAGCGTCGAAGGAGGGAATGAGCAGTTCTTC
abundance: -; v_gene: TRBV7-2; d_gene: -; j_gene: TRBJ2-3; CDR3aa: CASSLGQPGDTQYF; CDR3nt: TGTGCCAGCAGCTTAGGACAGCCCGGGGATACGCAGTATTTT
abundance: -; v_gene: TRBV19; d_gene: -; j_gene: TRBJ2-2; CDR3aa: CASKRGSNAGELFF; CDR3nt: TGTGCCAGTAAGAGAGGGTCCAACGCCGGGGAGCTGTTTTTT